The 23 T cell receptor beta chains below come from one sample, sequenced in a study of T-cell reconstitution after alpha-beta-depleted transplantation in children. Researchers prepared the TCRbeta library using unique molecular identifiers, the study reports. TCRdb re-analysed the PCR reads in MiXCR, keeping a single row per CDR3 protein. The top ten hold over 4.5% of the sample, which has some 240,000 distinct CDR3 sequences, roughly a tenth seen once. The sample was PBMCs from the stem cell graft donor, taken from the stem cell graft. The receptors shown here come from a human donor who donated a stem cell graft to a child with SCID.

This clonotype came up many times. The chain has TRBV11-2 and TRBJ2-6, with D tentatively TRBD1 (5 bases). The ends were cut back, 1 base at V and 3 bases at J, with 7 bases in the middle. The CDR3 spans 15 residues. The germline V gene has CDR1 SGHAT and CDR2 FQNNGV. The CDR3 protein is CASSLVRDGANVLTF. The CDR3 DNA reads TGTGCCAGCAGCTTAGTCAGGGATGGGGCCAACGTCCTGACTTTC.

This clonotype has a count of ten or more. J is TRBJ2-1 and V is TRBV20-1; tentative D call: TRBD1 (5 bases). Germline V lookup: CDR1 DFQATT, CDR2 SNEGSKA (reference sequence). Trimming left V 3 bases short and J 2 bases short, with 8 bases between. CDR3 length: 13 amino acids. CDR3 nucleotides: TGCAGTGCTAGCTTACAGGCCTACAATGAGCAGTTCTTC. Amino acid sequence: CSASLQAYNEQFF.

This clonotype occurred many times. The chain employs TRBV20-1 and TRBJ2-5; the D gene is possibly TRBD1 (6 bases). The germline gives CDR1 DFQATT, CDR2 SNEGSKA (reference sequence). Trimming shortened V by 2 bases and J by 6 bases, and 10 bases separated the two germline ends. The CDR3 spans 12 residues. CDR3 protein: CSARQGYQTQYF. The DNA of the CDR3 is TGCAGTGCTAGACAGGGGTATCAGACCCAGTACTTC.

At least ten counts were recorded for this clonotype. This chain connects TRBV5-5 to TRBJ1-1; TRBD1 might be the D (5 bases). Trimming took off 6 bases at V and 1 base at J, with 10 bases between the two ends. Germline CDR1 reads SGHKS; CDR2 reads YYEKEE (reference sequence). The CDR3 is 13 residues long. The CDR3 DNA is TGTGCCAGCACCGAAGGGACGAACACTGAAGCTTTCTTT. Translating it yields CASTEGTNTEAFF.

This clonotype was observed at least ten times. The rearrangement joins TRBV7-3 to TRBJ2-3, with D hard to call. CDR1 and CDR2 (germline): SGHTA, FQGTGA. The CDR3 spans 15 residues. Trimming shortened V by 1 base and J by 0 bases, and 8 bases separated the two germline ends. The CDR3, as DNA: TGTGCCAGCAGCTTAAATGAAGGGAGCACAGATACGCAGTATTTT. Amino acids: CASSLNEGSTDTQYF.

In this sample, this clonotype turned up many times. The chain recombines TRBV6-5 with TRBJ2-3; 12 nucleotides align to TRBD2. Germline CDR1 and CDR2: MNHEY and SVGAGI. The CDR3 covers 15 residues. The trim removed 2 bases at V and 4 bases at J, leaving 1 base unmatched. DNA of the CDR3: TGTGCCAGCAGTTACAGACTAGCGGGGGCAGATACGCAGTATTTT. Translation gives CASSYRLAGADTQYF.

This clonotype occurred many times. The chain joins TRBV5-5 to TRBJ1-2; D may be TRBD1 (6 bases). Looked up from germline, CDR1 is SGHKS and CDR2 is YYEKEE (reference sequence). This CDR3 has 15 amino acids. The germline V and J ends were trimmed by 4 bases and 5 bases, with 18 bases remaining between them. CDR3 loop: CASSPGPHQGYGYTF. DNA of the CDR3: TGTGCCAGCAGCCCCGGACCGCACCAGGGGTATGGCTACACCTTC.

This clonotype has only a few counts. The chain uses TRBV6-1 and TRBJ2-3; D is unclear. The CDR3 has 14 residues. Germline CDR1 reads MNHNS; CDR2 reads SASEGT. Between the trimmed V and J ends, which lost 2 bases and 3 bases, there was a span of 9 bases. This chain's CDR3 is CASSETVETDTQYF. The DNA for the CDR3 is TGTGCCAGCAGTGAAACCGTGGAAACAGATACGCAGTATTTT.

This clonotype occurred many times. The V gene is TRBV4-2, the J gene TRBJ2-7; no clear D. Per germline, CDR1 LGHNA and CDR2 YNFKEQ. The CDR3 runs 14 residues. Trimming removed 1 base from V and 2 bases from J, with 9 bases in between. This CDR3 is CASSQAAGTYEQYF. CDR3 DNA sequence: TGTGCCAGCAGCCAAGCGGCAGGAACCTACGAGCAGTACTTC.

This clonotype was picked up a small number of times. This chain uses TRBV18 with TRBJ1-1; 8 bases map to TRBD1. The CDR3 has 15 amino acids. Germline V gives CDR1 KGHSH, CDR2 LQKENI. V lost 3 bases to trimming and J lost 4 bases; unmatched junction nucleotides: 7. CDR3 loop: CASSPQGALRTEAFF. CDR3 DNA: TGTGCCAGCTCACCTCAGGGGGCCCTGCGCACTGAAGCTTTCTTT.

In this sample, this clonotype turned up many times. This chain connects TRBV7-2 to TRBJ2-2; 8 bases are a match to TRBD2. V was clipped by 4 bases and J by 4 bases; unmatched bases: 8. Per germline, CDR1 SGHTA and CDR2 FQGNSA. This CDR3 is built from 16 residues. DNA of the CDR3: TGTGCCAGCAGCTGGGGACTAGGAAGGGGCACCGGGGAGCTGTTTTTT. Residues: CASSWGLGRGTGELFF.

This clonotype was counted many times. This chain connects TRBV18 to TRBJ2-7; possible D gene TRBD2, 6 bases. V gave up 10 bases and J gave up 2 bases, with 12 bases separating them. The CDR3 runs to 12 residues. Germline-derived CDR1 and CDR2 are KGHSH and LQKENI. CDR3 DNA sequence: TGTGCCACGCGGGACTCGACCTACGAGCAGTACTTC. It yields the protein CATRDSTYEQYF.

This clonotype came up many times. The chain carries TRBV20-1 and TRBJ2-2, with D perhaps TRBD2 (5 bases). Per the germline V gene, CDR1 is DFQATT and CDR2 is SNEGSKA (reference sequence). Trimming cost V 3 bases and J 3 bases, with 14 bases left between them. CDR3 length: 15 residues. CDR3 DNA: TGCAGTGCTAGCCCCAGTCGCGGGCACACCGGGGAGCTGTTTTTT. This encodes CSASPSRGHTGELFF.

This clonotype was counted at least ten times. CDR3: CSASPSGTSEQYF. DNA of the CDR3: TGCAGTGCTAGTCCGTCGGGGACTTCGGAGCAGTACTTC. The rearrangement links TRBV20-1 to TRBJ2-7; D perhaps matches TRBD2 (6 bases). Trimming took off 3 bases at V and 7 bases at J, with 16 bases between the two ends. The CDR3 length is 13 residues. Germline values: CDR1 DFQATT, CDR2 SNEGSKA (reference sequence).

This clonotype was observed many times. V is TRBV7-2 and J is TRBJ2-3; D might be TRBD2 (7 bases). Trimming shortened V by 2 bases and J by 6 bases, and 21 bases separated the two germline ends. Per germline, CDR1 SGHTA and CDR2 FQGNSA. This CDR3 is 17 amino acids long. This CDR3 reads CASSLLVRGALRDTQYF. The DNA of the CDR3 is TGTGCCAGCAGCTTACTTGTTCGGGGGGCCCTAAGGGATACGCAGTATTTT. Looking up the rest from reference TRBV7-2 and TRBJ2-3 gives the full variable domain: GAGVSQSPSNKVTEKGKDVELRCDPISGHTALYWYRQSLGQGLEFLIYFQGNSAPDKSGLPSDRFSAERTGGSVSTLTIQRTQQEDSAVYLCASSLLVRGALRDTQYFGPGTRLTVL.

In this sample, this clonotype turned up many times. The CDR3 region has the DNA TGTGCCAGCGTAGCGGGGGGGAATTACGAGCAGTACTTC. This sequence encodes CASVAGGNYEQYF. V gene TRBV2 combines with J gene TRBJ2-7, with TRBD2 identical over 11 bases. In germline, CDR1 is SNHLY, CDR2 FYNNEI. This CDR3 is built from 13 residues. V lost 8 bases to trimming and J lost 4 bases; unmatched junction nucleotides: 4.

Ten or more counts support this clonotype. The chain joins TRBV2 to TRBJ2-3; either TRBD1 or TRBD2 may supply D (5 bases each). The CDR3 runs to 12 residues. V dropped 7 bases and J dropped 11 bases, with 16 bases sitting between them. Germline lookup yields CDR1 SNHLY and CDR2 FYNNEI. The CDR3 spells CASTPGRSWQYF. The CDR3 nucleotides read TGTGCCAGCACCCCGGGGCGATCTTGGCAGTATTTT. The variable domain in full, completed from reference TRBV2 and TRBJ2-3, reads EPEVTQTPSHQVTQMGQEVILRCVPISNHLYFYWYRQILGQKVEFLVSFYNNEISEKSEIFDDQFSVERPDGSNFTLKIRSTKLEDSAMYFCASTPGRSWQYFGPGTRLTVL.

This clonotype occurred many times. This chain uses TRBV4-2 with TRBJ2-7, with D uncertain. The germline V gene encodes CDR1 LGHNA and CDR2 YNFKEQ. V lost 0 bases and J 0 bases, leaving 9 bases between the germline ends. The length of the CDR3 is 15 residues. The chain's CDR3 is CASSQDLESSYEQYF. The CDR3 bases are TGTGCCAGCAGCCAAGATCTTGAGAGCTCCTACGAGCAGTACTTC.

This clonotype was observed at least ten times. The gene calls are TRBV20-1 and TRBJ2-3, with 9 bases lining up with TRBD2. The V gene end was trimmed by 8 bases and the J gene end by 3 bases; junction bases not matched to a gene: 9. The CDR3 covers 14 residues. CDR1 DFQATT and CDR2 SNEGSKA come from the germline V gene (reference sequence). The CDR3 DNA reads as TGCAGTACCCCGCGGGGGGGGGCGACAGATACGCAGTATTTT. Translated, it gives CSTPRGGATDTQYF.

V and J are TRBV7-8 and TRBJ2-2, with D possibly TRBD2 on 6 matching bases. CDR3 length: 15 residues. Trimming pared 4 bases from V and 1 base from J, leaving 10 bases between. Germline CDR1 reads SGHVS; CDR2 reads FQNEAQ. The CDR3 is CASSSAGMNTGELFF. The CDR3 nucleotides are TGTGCCAGCAGCTCTGCGGGGATGAACACCGGGGAGCTGTTTTTT.

Many counts were recorded for this clonotype. V and J are TRBV7-2 and TRBJ1-3; TRBD1 might be the D (6 bases). CDR1 and CDR2 from the germline V gene are SGHTA and FQGNSA. This CDR3 is 14 amino acids long. V shed 11 bases and J shed 0 bases, with 14 bases lying between them. The CDR3 spells CASKGGGSGNTIYF. CDR3 sequence (DNA): TGTGCCTCCAAAGGGGGGGGCTCTGGAAACACCATATATTTT. The entire variable domain, with the rest obtained from reference TRBV7-2 and TRBJ1-3, is as follows: GAGVSQSPSNKVTEKGKDVELRCDPISGHTALYWYRQSLGQGLEFLIYFQGNSAPDKSGLPSDRFSAERTGGSVSTLTIQRTQQEDSAVYLCASKGGGSGNTIYFGEGSWLTVV.

Ten or more counts support this clonotype. V is TRBV12-3 or TRBV12-4 and J is TRBJ1-5; a weak D match, TRBD1 (6 bases). The CDR3 extends over 18 amino acids. V was shortened by 8 bases and J by 0 bases, with 23 bases between the two germline ends. The CDR3: CASHPGTLKGFSNQPQHF. In nucleotides, the CDR3 is TGTGCCAGCCACCCCGGGACACTTAAGGGGTTTAGCAATCAGCCCCAGCATTTT.

The sample holds many counts of this clonotype. V usage is TRBV10-3 and J usage is TRBJ1-5; a possible D gene is TRBD1 (5 bases). The CDR3 contains 13 residues. Trimming took off 9 bases at V and 7 bases at J, with 16 bases between the two ends. Germline CDR1 ENHRY, CDR2 SYGVKD. The CDR3 coding sequence is TGTGCCATGGCGACAGATGGGGACCAGCCCCAGCATTTT. It codes for CAMATDGDQPQHF.